This TCR beta chain was identified in a study of control samples from healthy donors and cancer patients. Sequenced by immunoSEQ multiplex PCR; TCRdb stores in-frame clones only, minus some. The table records some 70,000 clones, over 80% of them present only once. There are 11 residues in the CDR3. In germline, CDR1 is DFQATT, CDR2 SNEGSKA (reference sequence). V lost 0 bases and J lost 8, with 7 bases in between. The receptor was isolated from a man in his sixties in good health. Sample: blood. The chain uses TRBV20-1 and TRBJ1-2; D might be TRBD1 (5 bases). The CDR3 DNA reads TGCAGTGCTAGAGAGGGGCTCGGCTACACCTTC. Amino acid sequence: CSAREGLGYTF.